Below are 19 T cell receptor beta chains sequenced from a single sample in a study of blood T cells in healthy people across ages. Together with a sample-barcoded 5' primer, a J-beta primer mix was included in a second PCR lasting about 6 to 11 cycles. Via MiXCR, TCRdb re-called the 5' RACE reads, giving one row per CDR3 protein. The repertoire holds about 290,000 distinct CDR3 sequences, roughly 26% seen once, with 29% in the top ten. Sequencing used blood. The origin of the receptors is an older woman in good health.

This rearrangement joins TRBV5-1 to TRBJ2-7; TRBD2 is a possible D gene (6 bases). CDR1 is SGHRS, CDR2 YFSETQ, per germline. CDR3 length: 15 amino acids. V dropped 4 bases and J dropped 0 bases, with 14 bases sitting between them. CDR3 nucleotides: TGCGCCAGCAGCCCCACGGGACTTCGCTCCTACGAGCAGTACTTC. It specifies CASSPTGLRSYEQYF.

The rearrangement joins TRBV20-1 to TRBJ2-5, with 9 bases aligning to TRBD1. Germline V lookup: CDR1 DFQATT, CDR2 SNEGSKA (reference sequence). Losses at the gene ends were 3 bases for V and 11 bases for J; bases not matched to a gene: 7. The CDR3 is 12 amino acids. The CDR3 DNA sequence: TGCAGTGCTAGCGACGACAGGGGGGAGCAGTACTTC. This gives the protein CSASDDRGEQYF.

CDR3 sequence reads: CATSDLPQTPQYF. In DNA form, the CDR3 reads TGTGCCACCAGTGATTTGCCGCAGACACCCCAGTATTTT. This rearrangement joins TRBV24-1 to TRBJ2-3, with D unresolved. CDR3 length equals 13 residues. V was cut by 0 bases and J by 12 bases, with 12 bases left in between. The germline V gene encodes CDR1 KGHDR and CDR2 SFDVKD.

This clonotype has a handful of counts. The chain employs TRBV20-1 and TRBJ2-5, with 10 bases fitting TRBD1. This CDR3 region has 14 residues. V gave up 1 base and J gave up 4 bases; unmatched junction bases: 3. Germline CDR1 reads DFQATT; CDR2 reads SNEGSKA (reference sequence). The CDR3 is CSARGDRGTETQYF. DNA for the CDR3: TGCAGTGCTAGAGGGGACAGGGGAACAGAGACCCAGTACTTC.

The genes are TRBV4-1 and TRBJ2-5; D is possibly TRBD2 (6 bases). Germline V CDR1 and CDR2: MGHRA, YSYEKL. V lost 0 bases to trimming and J lost 5 bases, with 10 bases between them. This CDR3 contains 14 residues. CDR3 sequence: CASSQDWGVETQYF. CDR3 nucleotides: TGCGCCAGCAGCCAAGATTGGGGGGTGGAGACCCAGTACTTC.

This clonotype was detected a few times. V gene TRBV15 combines with J gene TRBJ2-1; 7 bases map to TRBD1. Looked up from germline, CDR1 is LNHNV and CDR2 is YYDKDF (reference sequence). The CDR3 totals 15 residues. The trim removed 4 bases at V and 3 bases at J, leaving 6 bases unmatched. For the CDR3, the DNA is TGTGCCACCAGCACCCGGGACAGACTCTACAATGAGCAGTTCTTC. It yields the protein CATSTRDRLYNEQFF.

The genes are TRBV7-3 and TRBJ2-5, with D possibly being TRBD1 or TRBD2 (5 bases each). The last part of the DNA fits TRBJ2-7 better; the J call may be wrong. Germline lookup yields CDR1 SGHTA and CDR2 FQGTGA. The length of the CDR3 is 13 residues. The CDR3 sequence: CASSLRGRGEQYF. CDR3 bases: TGTGCCAGCAGCTTACGGGGTAGGGGCGAGCAGTACTTC.

At least ten counts were recorded for this clonotype. The chain employs TRBV28 and TRBJ1-5; D not resolved. The CDR3 has 13 residues. V lost 4 bases and J 3 bases, leaving 7 bases between the germline ends. Germline loops: CDR1 MDHEN, CDR2 SYDVKM. The CDR3 DNA sequence: TGTGCCAGCAGTTCCAGGCCCAATCAGCCCCAGCATTTT. It yields the protein CASSSRPNQPQHF.

This clonotype was observed many times. The junction differs from germline at one of its ends, possibly a read error. The chain combines TRBV12-3 or TRBV12-4 with TRBJ1-1, with D possibly matching TRBD1 (6 bases). There are 16 residues in the CDR3. The CDR3 DNA sequence: TGTGCCAGCGGGAACACAGGGCCTATACTGAACACCGAAGCTTTCTTT. As protein: CASGNTGPILNTEAFF.

J is TRBJ2-5 and V is TRBV6-2 or TRBV6-3, with a possible D match to TRBD2 (6 bases). The DNA end lines up better with TRBJ2-1; the J call may be wrong. The germline V gene has CDR1 MNHEY and CDR2 SVGEGT. This CDR3 has 15 residues. CDR3 sequence reads: CASSGEVASLVEQFF. In DNA, the CDR3 is TGTGCCAGCAGTGGGGAGGTGGCCTCTTTGGTTGAGCAGTTCTTC.

The rearrangement joins TRBV7-2 to TRBJ1-1; D call uncertain. This CDR3 is built from 14 residues. Germline-derived CDR1 and CDR2 are SGHTA and FQGNSA. V was clipped by 3 bases and J by 1 base, with 9 bases between them. The CDR3 bases are TGTGCCAGCAGCTTTTCCAGATCGAACACTGAAGCTTTCTTT. Its protein product is CASSFSRSNTEAFF.

The V call is TRBV4-1, the J call TRBJ2-5; 8 bases match TRBD2. The J call may be mistaken, given a closer DNA end match to TRBJ2-7. The CDR3 has 16 residues. Germline values: CDR1 MGHRA, CDR2 YSYEKL. DNA of the CDR3: TGCGCCAGCAGCCAAGAAGTAGCGGGACCAACCTACGAGCAGTACTTC. As protein: CASSQEVAGPTYEQYF.

V gene TRBV3-1 combines with J gene TRBJ1-4; a weak D match, TRBD1 (5 bases). The length of the CDR3 is 15 residues. Germline CDR1 LGHDT, CDR2 YNNKEL (reference sequence). With 3 bases removed from V and 8 bases from J, the gap between germline ends came to 16 bases. CDR3 in DNA: TGTGCCAGCAGCCAGGGGACTATAAGGGAGGAAAAACTGTTTTTT. Protein: CASSQGTIREEKLFF.

The gene calls are TRBV5-1 and TRBJ2-7; D might be TRBD1 or TRBD2, each matching 5 bases. V was pared by 5 bases and J by 4 bases, with 16 bases between. Germline lookup yields CDR1 SGHRS and CDR2 YFSETQ. CDR3 length equals 14 residues. The CDR3 DNA sequence: TGCGCCAGCAGTTACGGGACGTCAGGGTACGAGCAGTACTTC. It translates to CASSYGTSGYEQYF.

This rearrangement joins TRBV5-1 to TRBJ2-3; 9 bases match TRBD1. The CDR3 is 14 amino acids. V gave up 8 bases and J gave up 3 bases; unmatched junction bases: 7. Germline assignment: CDR1 SGHRS and CDR2 YFSETQ. The CDR3 sequence is CASEETGGTDTQYF. CDR3 sequence (DNA): TGCGCCAGTGAGGAGACAGGGGGGACAGATACGCAGTATTTT.

The rearrangement joins TRBV6-2 or TRBV6-3 to TRBJ2-7; 7 bases fit TRBD2. Germline V lookup: CDR1 MNHEY, CDR2 SVGEGT. This CDR3 region has 14 residues. J lost 3 bases, V lost 5 bases, and 7 bases had no gene match. In nucleotides, the CDR3 is TGTGCCAGCAGTACCGGACTAGGGTTCTACGAGCAGTACTTC. Amino acid sequence: CASSTGLGFYEQYF.

This clonotype was recorded many times. The rearrangement links TRBV28 to TRBJ2-1, with TRBD2 identical over 11 bases. Trimming cost V 5 bases and J 0 bases; bases outside gene matches: 12. The CDR3 consists of 19 residues. Germline CDR1 reads MDHEN; CDR2 reads SYDVKM. DNA for the CDR3: TGTGCCAGCAGTAAACTAGGACTAGCGGGTTCCAGCTCCTACAATGAGCAGTTCTTC. Its protein product is CASSKLGLAGSSSYNEQFF. Looking up the rest from reference TRBV28 and TRBJ2-1 gives the full variable domain: DVKVTQSSRYLVKRTGEKVFLECVQDMDHENMFWYRQDPGLGLRLIYFSYDVKMKEKGDIPEGYSVSREKKERFSLILESASTNQTSMYLCASSKLGLAGSSSYNEQFFGPGTRLTVL.

This clonotype has only a few counts. CDR3 nucleotides: TGTGCCAGCAGTGCCGACCAGGGTCTTCCCTACGAGCAGTACTTC. Its translation is CASSADQGLPYEQYF. The chain joins TRBV27 to TRBJ2-7; D might be TRBD1 (5 bases). With 5 bases removed from V and 2 bases from J, the gap between germline ends came to 16 bases. This CDR3 region has 15 residues. Germline V lookup: CDR1 MNHEY, CDR2 SMNVEV (reference sequence).

The chain employs TRBV28 and TRBJ2-4, with TRBD2 as a possible D gene (6 bases). This CDR3 has 14 amino acids. V gave up 5 bases and J gave up 7 bases, with 15 bases separating them. Germline CDR1 is MDHEN and CDR2 is SYDVKM. This CDR3 reads CASSAAIGGNIQYF. In DNA, the CDR3 is TGTGCCAGCAGTGCTGCGATTGGGGGGAACATTCAGTACTTC.